This T cell receptor beta chain was obtained from a study of blood T cell repertoires in COVID-19. Study in general: T cells, B-cell-depleted T cells, or PBMCs provided the cDNA or gDNA that served as material.

Everyone who took part was about 18 to 89 years old, and they came from roughly 25 US areas. Participants reported their clinical history, and cohort assignment relied on those reports. Original handling: Amplified reference gene primers provided the basis for estimating nucleated cell counts. Measured with immunoSEQ multiplex PCR; TCRdb has only the in-frame clones, and not every one. D and trimming come from the DNA, and the V and J calls and clone size come from that table. The sample comprises about 140,000 clones, around 85% of which are singletons, and 6.2% rests with the top ten. The CDR3 covers 14 residues. The junction had 5 bases not matched to a gene; V was cut back by 0 bases and J by 8 bases. Germline CDR1 is SGDLS and CDR2 is YYNGEE.

Sequences were obtained from PBMCs or T cells enriched from blood (not recorded which). The sequence was obtained from a woman in her thirties or forties who had recovered from COVID-19. The J gene is TRBJ1-2, the V gene TRBV9, with 9 bases that match TRBD1. CDR3 protein: CASSVARTGVGYTF. The CDR3 DNA sequence: TGTGCCAGCAGCGTAGCTAGGACAGGGGTAGGCTACACCTTC.